Each of the 5 T cell receptor beta chains below was sequenced from the same sample in a study of glioma-infiltrating T cells. Amplification of TCR alpha and beta CDR3 regions from RNA used iRepertoire nested multiplex PCR. TCRdb redid the calling of the multiplex PCR reads with MiXCR, one entry per CDR3 protein. Among some 150,000 distinct CDR3 sequences, more than 35% were seen once, and the ten largest hold around 18%. The material sequenced was glioma tissue, nonneoplastic brain tissue, or PBMCs (not recorded which). The receptors here all came from a human donor with low-grade glioma or glioblastoma, undergoing nonglioma brain surgery, or in good health (not recorded which).

About this clonotype: This may be a read error: a much more frequent sequence differs by one nucleotide. The V call is TRBV6-2 or TRBV6-3, the J call TRBJ2-7; D is ambiguous. The germline V gene has CDR1 MNHEY and CDR2 SVGEGT. V was trimmed by 0 bases and J by 10 bases, leaving 16 bases between them. CDR3 length: 14 residues. The CDR3 loop reads CASSYSPTTSPQYF. For the CDR3, the DNA is TGTGCCAGCAGTTACTCTCCTACGACGTCCCCCCAGTACTTC.

The chain recombines TRBV7-2 with TRBJ2-7; D possibly corresponds to TRBD2 (5 bases). CDR1 SGHTA and CDR2 FQGNSA come from the germline V gene. Trimming removed 6 bases at V and 3 bases at J, with 9 bases between. The CDR3 totals 12 residues. In DNA, the CDR3 is TGTGCCAGCAGTTTGACTAACTACGAGCAGTACTTC. Translating it yields CASSLTNYEQYF.

The V and J genes are TRBV28 and TRBJ2-1; 7 positions agree with TRBD2. This CDR3 comprises 13 residues. Germline V lookup: CDR1 MDHEN, CDR2 SYDVKM. V shed 1 base, J shed 9 bases, and the junction held 3 bases outside the gene matches. The CDR3 bases are TGTGCCAGCAGTTTATTATGGGGGGGTGAGCAGTTCTTC. As protein: CASSLLWGGEQFF.

This clonotype appeared a few times. The V and J genes are TRBV27 and TRBJ2-2; 9 nucleotides match TRBD1. Germline V lookup: CDR1 MNHEY, CDR2 SMNVEV (reference sequence). The CDR3 extends over 16 amino acids. V shed 4 bases, J shed 6 bases, and the junction held 9 bases outside the gene matches. The CDR3 region is CASSSVPGQGAGELFF. As DNA, the CDR3 is TGTGCCAGCAGTTCCGTCCCGGGACAGGGAGCCGGGGAGCTGTTTTTT.

This clonotype was observed a few times. The rearrangement links TRBV28 to TRBJ2-7, with D unclear. The CDR3 sequence is 13 residues long. The germline CDR1 and CDR2 sequences are MDHEN and SYDVKM. V lost 3 bases, J lost 1 base, and 7 bases lay in between. CDR3 DNA: TGTGCCAGCAGTTTTAGAGCATCCTACGAGCAGTACTTC. This sequence encodes CASSFRASYEQYF.